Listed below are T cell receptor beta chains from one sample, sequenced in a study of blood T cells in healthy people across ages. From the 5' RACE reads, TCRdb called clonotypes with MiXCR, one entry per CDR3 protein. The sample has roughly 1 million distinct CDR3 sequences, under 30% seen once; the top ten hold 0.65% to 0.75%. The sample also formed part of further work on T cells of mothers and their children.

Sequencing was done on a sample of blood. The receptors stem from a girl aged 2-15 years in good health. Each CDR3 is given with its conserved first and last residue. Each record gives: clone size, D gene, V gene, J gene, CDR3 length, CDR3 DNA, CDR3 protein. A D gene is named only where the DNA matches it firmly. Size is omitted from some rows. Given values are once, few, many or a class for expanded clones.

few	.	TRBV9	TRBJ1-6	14	TGTGCCAGCAGACTCCAGGAGTCTAATTCACCCCTCCACTTT	CASRLQESNSPLHF
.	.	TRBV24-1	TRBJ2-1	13	TGTGCCACCAGGGGATACAGGTACAATGAGCAGTTCTTC	CATRGYRYNEQFF
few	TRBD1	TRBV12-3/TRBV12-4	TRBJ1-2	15	TGTGCCAGCAGTACGACAGGGACCGCTGGCTATGGCTACACCTTC	CASSTTGTAGYGYTF
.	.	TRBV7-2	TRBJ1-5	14	TGTGCCAGCAGCTTAGGTCTGCTCAATCAGCCCCAGCATTTT	CASSLGLLNQPQHF
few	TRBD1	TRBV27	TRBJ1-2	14	TGTGCCAGCAGCGGGGACAGCCGATTCTATGGCTACACCTTC	CASSGDSRFYGYTF
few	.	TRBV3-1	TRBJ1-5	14	TGTGCCAGCAGTACGGGGTCAGTGAATCAGCCCCAGCATTTT	CASSTGSVNQPQHF
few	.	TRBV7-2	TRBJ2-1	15	TGTGCCAGCAGCGAGGTCCCGGGTCGATACAATGAGCAGTTCTTC	CASSEVPGRYNEQFF
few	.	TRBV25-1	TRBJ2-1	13	TGTGCCAGCACGCCGGGGCCACGGGATGAGCAGTTCTTC	CASTPGPRDEQFF
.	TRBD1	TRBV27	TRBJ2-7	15	TGTGCCAGCAGTTATAATTGGGACAGGTTGTCGGAGCAGTACTTC	CASSYNWDRLSEQYF
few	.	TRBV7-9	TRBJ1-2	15	TGTGCCAGCAGCTTTGGTCTACTCCCGCACTATGGCTACACCTTC	CASSFGLLPHYGYTF
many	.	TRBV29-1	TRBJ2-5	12	TGCAGCGTAGACCTCGGACTAGAGACCCAGTACTTC	CSVDLGLETQYF
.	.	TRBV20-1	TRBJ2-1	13	TGCAGTGCTAGAGTAGTAGACTACAATGAGCAGTTCTTC	CSARVVDYNEQFF
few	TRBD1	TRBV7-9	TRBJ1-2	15	TGTGCCAGCAGCTTAGCGGCCAGGGGGATTTATGGCTACACCTTC	CASSLAARGIYGYTF
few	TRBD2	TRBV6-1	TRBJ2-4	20	TGTGCCAGCAGTGAAGGCCCGGGACTAGCGGATAAACTAGCCAAAAACATTCAGTACTTC	CASSEGPGLADKLAKNIQYF
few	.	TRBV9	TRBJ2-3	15	TGTGCCAGCAGCGTGGGGACTACAGGGGAGGATACGCAGTATTTT	CASSVGTTGEDTQYF
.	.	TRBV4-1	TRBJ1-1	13	TGCGCCAGCAGCTACCTAATGAACACTGAAGCTTTCTTT	CASSYLMNTEAFF
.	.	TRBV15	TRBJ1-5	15	TGTGCCACCAGCCCCCGGGAGGATAGCAATCAGCCCCAGCATTTT	CATSPREDSNQPQHF
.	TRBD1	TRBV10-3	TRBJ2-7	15	TGTGCCATCAGTGAGTCGGGACAGGGTAACTACGAGCAGTACTTC	CAISESGQGNYEQYF
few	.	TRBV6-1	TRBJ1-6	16	TGTGCCAGCAGCCCCTGGGGGAGCTCCTATAATTCACCCCTCCACTTT	CASSPWGSSYNSPLHF
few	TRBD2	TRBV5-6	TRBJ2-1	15	TGTGCCAGCAGCTTTGGGACTAGCGGGAGAATTAGTCTGTTCTTC	CASSFGTSGRISLFF
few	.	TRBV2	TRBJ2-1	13	TGTGCCAGCAGTGAAGTGAGGGGGGATGAGCAGTTCTTC	CASSEVRGDEQFF
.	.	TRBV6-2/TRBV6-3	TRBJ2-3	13	TGTGCCAGCGGGGGGACGAGCACAGATACGCAGTATTTT	CASGGTSTDTQYF
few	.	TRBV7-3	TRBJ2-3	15	TGTGCCAGCAGCTTAAAGGACAGTAGCACAGATACGCAGTATTTT	CASSLKDSSTDTQYF
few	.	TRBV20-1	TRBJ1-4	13	TGCAGTGCTACCGGGGTCATAAATGAAAAACTGTTTTTT	CSATGVINEKLFF
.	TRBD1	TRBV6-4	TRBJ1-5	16	TGTGCCGCAACGGAGGGACAGGGGGCGCGAGGTCAGCCCCAGCATTTT	CAATEGQGARGQPQHF
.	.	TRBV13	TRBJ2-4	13	TGTGCCAGCAGCTTAGACGGGGAAAACATTCAGTACTTC	CASSLDGENIQYF
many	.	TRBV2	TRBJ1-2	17	TGTGCCAGCAGTGAAGGAGTTTGGTTAGGGGGAAGGAGCGGCTACACCTTC	CASSEGVWLGGRSGYTF
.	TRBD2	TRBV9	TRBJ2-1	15	TGTGCCAGCAGCGTAGCGGCTAGCGGGTTCAATGAGCAGTTCTTC	CASSVAASGFNEQFF
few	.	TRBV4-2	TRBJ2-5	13	TGTGCCAGCATGGAAGAGCATCAAGAGACCCAGTACTTC	CASMEEHQETQYF
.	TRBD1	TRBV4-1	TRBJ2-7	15	TGCGCCAGCAGCCAAGGTGGGACAGGGATCTACGAGCAGTACTTC	CASSQGGTGIYEQYF
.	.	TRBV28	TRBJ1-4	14	TGTGCCAGCAGTCCCCTGCTTATGAGTGGGGGACTGTTTTTT	CASSPLLMSGGLFF
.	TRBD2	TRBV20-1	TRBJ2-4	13	TGCAGTGCTCTGACTAGCGGCAAAAACATTCAGTACTTC	CSALTSGKNIQYF
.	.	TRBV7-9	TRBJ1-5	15	TGTGCCAGCAGCTCCGGCCCCGACCCAAATCAGCCCCAGCATTTT	CASSSGPDPNQPQHF
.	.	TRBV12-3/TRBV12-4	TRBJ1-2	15	TGTGCCAGCAGCTCCCCCGGACAGATAAACTATGGCTACACCTTC	CASSSPGQINYGYTF
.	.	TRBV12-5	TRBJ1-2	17	TGTGCTAGTGGTTTGCAGTGGGAGACGATGGCCTCCTATGGCTACACCTTC	CASGLQWETMASYGYTF
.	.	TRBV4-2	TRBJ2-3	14	TGTGCCAGCAGCCAAGGGGACGGCGCAGATACGCAGTATTTT	CASSQGDGADTQYF
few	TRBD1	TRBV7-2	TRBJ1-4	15	TGTGCCAGCAGCTTAGAGAGGGGGCGGGTTGAAAAACTGTTTTTT	CASSLERGRVEKLFF
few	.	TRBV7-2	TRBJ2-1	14	TGTGCCAGCAGCTCAAGTGGGACCGCTAATGAGCAGTTCTTC	CASSSSGTANEQFF
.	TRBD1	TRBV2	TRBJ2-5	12	TGTGCCAGTAAGACAGGGGAAGAGACCCAGTACTTC	CASKTGEETQYF
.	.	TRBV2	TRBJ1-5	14	TGTGCCAGCAGTCCGGACGGGACAACGCAGCCCCAGCATTTT	CASSPDGTTQPQHF
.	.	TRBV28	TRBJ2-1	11	TGTGCCAGCAGTTTAACATATGAGCAGTTCTTC	CASSLTYEQFF
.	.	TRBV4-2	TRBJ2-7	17	TGTGCCAGCAGCCAAGGTATCGTAACGGAGTCCAAGGACGAGCAGTACTTC	CASSQGIVTESKDEQYF
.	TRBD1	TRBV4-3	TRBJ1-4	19	TGCGCCAGCAGCCAAGGCCAGGGGGCTAAGCTCCTCGCTAATGAAAAACTGTTTTTT	CASSQGQGAKLLANEKLFF
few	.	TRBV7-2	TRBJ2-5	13	TGTGCCAGCAGCCCTCGGGTATGGGAGACCCAGTACTTC	CASSPRVWETQYF
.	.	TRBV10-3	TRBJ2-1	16	TGTGCCATCAGTGAGTCGAGGCTAGATGGACGGGGCGAGCAGTTCTTC	CAISESRLDGRGEQFF
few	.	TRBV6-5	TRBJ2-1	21	TGTGCCAGCAGTTACTTAATAAGGTGGGCGAACCCGGGATACCCAGACAATGAGCAGTTCTTC	CASSYLIRWANPGYPDNEQFF
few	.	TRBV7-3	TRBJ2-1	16	TGTGCCAGCAGCTTAAGATCGGATAGCACCTACAATGAGCAGTTCTTC	CASSLRSDSTYNEQFF
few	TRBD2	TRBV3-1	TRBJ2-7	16	TGTGCCAGCAGCCAAGACGGGACTAGCGCGACCTACGAGCAGTACTTC	CASSQDGTSATYEQYF
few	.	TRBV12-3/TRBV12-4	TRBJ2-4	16	TGTGCCAGCAGTTTAGCGAGGGGAGTAGCCAAAAACATTCAGTACTTC	CASSLARGVAKNIQYF
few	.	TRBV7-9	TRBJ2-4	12	TGTGCCAGCAGCCCCCCGGAGGACATTCAGTACTTC	CASSPPEDIQYF
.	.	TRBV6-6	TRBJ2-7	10	TGTGCCAGCGGTGGACCCGAGCAGTACTTC	CASGGPEQYF
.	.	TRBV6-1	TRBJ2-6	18	TGTGCCAGCAGGCTCCGATGGGACATACCCTCTGGGGCCAACGTCCTGACTTTC	CASRLRWDIPSGANVLTF
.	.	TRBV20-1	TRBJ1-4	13	TGCAGTGCAACCGACAGAACTAATGAAAAACTGTTTTTT	CSATDRTNEKLFF
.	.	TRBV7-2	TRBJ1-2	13	TGTGCCAACTCACCGAGGGGCAACTATGGCTACACCTTC	CANSPRGNYGYTF
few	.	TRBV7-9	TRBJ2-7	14	TGTGCCAGCAGCTTAAAAGGCGGTCCCTACGAGCAGTACTTC	CASSLKGGPYEQYF